These T cell receptor beta chains were read from a single sample in a study of blood T cell repertoires in COVID-19. Profiled with immunoSEQ multiplex PCR; TCRdb holds only in-frame clones, not every one. The table records 35,000 to 45,000 clones, roughly 88% of them present only once. The sequenced sample consisted of peripheral blood. The receptors come from a human donor in a cohort sampled during active COVID-19. Both conserved end residues are part of each CDR3. D genes are given only for firm matches. Clone size appears in some rows only: once, few, many, or a class for an expanded clone.

CDR3 | DNA | D | V | size | J
CASSQGAFPPVNIQYF | TGTGCCAGCAGCCAAGGGGCATTTCCACCGGTGAACATTCAGTACTTC | - | TRBV3-1/TRBV3-2 | - | TRBJ2-4
CASRRDSSYEQYF | TGTGCCAGCAGACGGGACAGCTCCTACGAGCAGTACTTC | TRBD1 | TRBV12-3/TRBV12-4 | - | TRBJ2-7
CASSTDSNTEAFF | TGTGCCAGCAGCACTGACAGTAACACTGAAGCTTTCTTT | - | TRBV5-5 | once | TRBJ1-1
CASSPRTGHGTDTQYF | TGTGCCAGCAGCCCTCGGACAGGGCACGGCACAGATACGCAGTATTTT | TRBD1 | TRBV9 | - | TRBJ2-3
CASSSSSGGAYEQYF | TGTGCCAGCAGCTCCTCTAGCGGGGGGGCATACGAGCAGTACTTC | TRBD2 | TRBV7-2 | - | TRBJ2-7
CASSSGTGESYEQYF | TGTGCCAGCAGTTCCGGGACAGGGGAATCCTACGAGCAGTACTTC | TRBD1 | TRBV6-2/TRBV6-3 | - | TRBJ2-7
CASSPRDRVEHGYTF | TGTGCCAGCTCACCACGGGACAGGGTTGAACATGGCTACACCTTC | TRBD1 | TRBV18 | - | TRBJ1-2
CASSLLRNTEAFF | TGTGCCAGCAGCTTGTTGAGGAACACTGAAGCTTTCTTT | - | TRBV7-3 | - | TRBJ1-1
CASSVGSGTEQYF | TGTGCCAGCAGCGTAGGGTCGGGAACCGAGCAGTACTTC | - | TRBV5-5 | - | TRBJ2-7
CAISGQFSTDTQYF | TGTGCCATCAGCGGACAGTTCAGCACAGATACGCAGTATTTT | - | TRBV10-3 | - | TRBJ2-3